This T cell receptor (beta chain) came from a study of T cell clones after liver transplantation. About the research overall: TCRbeta sequencing after a pre-transplant mixed lymphocyte reaction identified graft-donor-reactive clones, later tracked in post-transplant blood. The study's findings and limits: Small, mixed patient groups and varying post-transplant times limit these conclusions. Graft donor-reactive T cells possibly entered the graft instead of undergoing deletion.

Clones were read by immunoSEQ multiplex PCR, and TCRdb kept only the in-frame ones, dropping some. The profile covers approximately 50,000 clones, with approximately 71% appearing a single time and over 9.5% taken by the ten largest. Sorting of unstimulated PBMCs yielded separate CD3+CD4+ and CD3+CD8+ fractions. CDR1 is SGHTA and CDR2 is FQGNSA in the germline V gene. This CDR3 is 12 amino acids long. V was clipped by 5 bases and J by 10 bases, with 14 bases between them. In regard to this clone: Its antigen is still unknown.

This clonotype originated in a human patient who received a liver transplant. The T cells may come from the graft donor. Sequenced material: CD4+ T cells from blood, taken approximately 54 months after liver transplant. The chain carries TRBV7-2 and TRBJ1-1; D is ambiguous. The CDR3 nucleotides read TGTGCCAGCAGCGTGGACTCATCGGGAGCTTTCTTT. Translating it yields CASSVDSSGAFF.